These T cell receptor beta chains were read from a single sample in a study of molecular identifiers for immune sequencing clone quantification. TCRdb analysed the PCR reads with MiXCR anew, one entry per CDR3 protein. The table has around 470,000 distinct CDR3 sequences, around 23% seen once; the top ten hold just over 0.75%. Specimen: naive CD8+ T cells from blood, with Jurkat cell RNA spiked in. The receptors were sampled from a human donor in good health. Some libraries in this study had Jurkat cell RNA spiked in. The conserved cysteine and the conserved F or W are not part of the CDR3 here. The listing skips clone size in some rows; elsewhere it reads once, few, many or a size class.

V gene	clone size	J gene	CDR3 protein
TRBV6-5	-	TRBJ2-1	ASSYVLAGGDEQF
TRBV24-1	-	TRBJ2-1	ATSSGTDNEQF
TRBV5-1	few	TRBJ2-3	ASSLGRGYLTGAFTDTQY
TRBV23-1	few	TRBJ2-7	ASSPTLQSGSYEQY
TRBV20-1	-	TRBJ1-6	SAFPSPLH
TRBV12-3/TRBV12-4	few	TRBJ2-5	ASKPGLAAPKGIETQY
TRBV30	few	TRBJ1-1	AWEIWVNTEAF
TRBV29-1	few	TRBJ2-7	SVELAGSSYEQY
TRBV5-8	few	TRBJ1-1	ASSLRGADTEAF
TRBV4-3	-	TRBJ2-2	ASSQDIYIGELF
TRBV9	few	TRBJ2-5	ASSVATQETQY
TRBV27	few	TRBJ1-1	ASSSHPTGVAF
TRBV7-9	few	TRBJ2-7	ASSLVVNFYEQY
TRBV6-6	-	TRBJ2-5	TSSYSILTSGRGETQY
TRBV20-1	few	TRBJ2-7	SARTRPGTSGYEQY
TRBV6-5	few	TRBJ2-4	ASAGAGGALGKNIQY
TRBV29-1	few	TRBJ2-2	SVVGSPNTGELF